Below, 22 T cell receptor beta chains from the same sample are listed, as sequenced in a study of CD8 T cell repertoires and HIV-1 epitope variants. Antigens for these TCRs are unknown. Method: immunoSEQ multiplex PCR; TCRdb's copy keeps in-frame clones and lacks some. The data contain thousands of clones, roughly 70% of them singletons. The sample taken for sequencing was cultured CD8+ T cells derived from PBMCs. The receptors here all came from a male donor with HIV.

This chain connects TRBV6-5 to TRBJ2-7; 7 bases align to TRBD2. V shed 8 bases and J 5 bases; nucleotides not matched to a gene: 6. The CDR3 covers 12 residues. Germline V gene data show CDR1 as MNHEY and CDR2 as SVGAGI. CDR3 residues: CASHTGGHEQYF. The CDR3 DNA follows: TGTGCCAGCCACACGGGGGGTCACGAGCAGTACTTC.

The chain links TRBV7-2 to TRBJ2-2, with D uncertain. Trimming cost V 5 bases and J 3 bases, with 4 bases left between them. CDR1 is SGHTA, CDR2 FQGNSA, per germline. The CDR3 sequence is 12 residues long. In DNA, the CDR3 is TGTGCCAGCAGCCCGGACACCGGGGAGCTGTTTTTT. Its protein is CASSPDTGELFF.

This clone qualifies as medium-sized. The chain carries TRBV6-5 and TRBJ2-2; tentative D call: TRBD1 (6 bases). Germline V gene lookup returns CDR1 MNHEY and CDR2 SVGAGI. The V and J ends lost 6 bases and 4 bases respectively, with 9 bases between them. The CDR3 contains 13 residues. The CDR3 DNA reads TGTGCCAGCAGCTCGGACAGCACCGGGGAGCTGTTTTTT. It is translated as CASSSDSTGELFF.

J is TRBJ2-7 and V is TRBV5-1; 11 bases fit TRBD1. Trimming removed 0 bases from V and 2 bases from J; junction bases left unmatched: 10. In germline, CDR1 is SGHRS, CDR2 YFSETQ. This CDR3 spans 18 amino acids. In nucleotides, the CDR3 is TGCGCCAGCAGCTTGGAGCCCCCGGGACAGGGGGGGACCTACGAGCAGTACTTC. Residues: CASSLEPPGQGGTYEQYF.

The CDR3 here is CASSQDWVAHNEQFF. DNA for the CDR3: TGCGCCAGCAGCCAAGATTGGGTAGCGCACAATGAGCAGTTCTTC. The chain is built from TRBV4-3 and TRBJ2-1; D is possibly TRBD2 (5 bases). This CDR3 has 15 amino acids. The V end was cut by 0 bases, the J end by 5 bases, with 11 bases between. Looked up from germline, CDR1 is LGHNA and CDR2 is YSLEER.

V gene TRBV5-1 combines with J gene TRBJ2-3, with D tentatively TRBD1 (6 bases). V gave up 0 bases and J gave up 4 bases, with 15 bases separating them. There are 16 residues in the CDR3. Looked up from germline, CDR1 is SGHRS and CDR2 is YFSETQ. The CDR3 coding sequence is TGCGCCAGCAGCTTGGTGGGCAGGGGTGCGGCAGATACGCAGTATTTT. It yields the protein CASSLVGRGAADTQYF.

The V gene is TRBV6-1, the J gene TRBJ2-1; D unclear. The CDR3 sequence is 15 residues long. The V gene's germline CDR1 is MNHNS and CDR2 SASEGT. Between the trimmed V and J ends, which lost 3 bases and 0 bases, there was a span of 9 bases. Written as DNA, the CDR3 is TGTGCCAGCAGTGACAGTTCAAGCTCCTACAATGAGCAGTTCTTC. Protein sequence: CASSDSSSSYNEQFF.

The V call is TRBV5-6, the J call TRBJ2-7, with 8 bases that match TRBD1. CDR1 is SGHDT, CDR2 YYEEEE, per germline. The CDR3 extends over 14 amino acids. Losses at the gene ends were 4 bases for V and 2 bases for J; bases not matched to a gene: 5. The CDR3 sequence: CASSPGTGTYEQYF. CDR3 DNA: TGTGCCAGCAGCCCCGGGACAGGTACCTACGAGCAGTACTTC.

The J gene is TRBJ1-6, the V gene TRBV30; tentative D call: TRBD1 (6 bases). The CDR3 consists of 14 residues. Between the trimmed V and J ends, which lost 0 bases and 6 bases, there was a span of 9 bases. Germline CDR1 and CDR2: GTSNPN and SVGIG (reference sequence). The CDR3 sequence is CAWSVGRGNSPLHF. In nucleotides, the CDR3 is TGTGCCTGGAGTGTGGGCAGGGGTAATTCACCCCTCCACTTT.

The J gene is TRBJ2-3, the V gene TRBV28; no reliable D call. Germline V gives CDR1 MDHEN, CDR2 SYDVKM. Trimming shortened V by 3 bases and J by 5 bases, and 12 bases separated the two germline ends. The CDR3 has 14 amino acids. The DNA for the CDR3 is TGTGCCAGCAGTTTTATTCCGGATCTAGATACGCAGTATTTT. Its protein is CASSFIPDLDTQYF.

The chain is built from TRBV5-2 and TRBJ1-3; TRBD1 is the table's D call and was not checked against the DNA. TRBV5-2 is a documented pseudogene. The CDR3 is 15 residues long. CDR3 nucleotides: TGTGCCAGCAGCCCTGACAGGGACGGGCGAAACACCATATATTTT. Protein: CASSPDRDGRNTIYF.

The chain links TRBV7-8 to TRBJ2-7; 7 bases agree with TRBD1. CDR1 and CDR2 (germline): SGHVS, FQNEAQ. Germline trimming cut 5 bases from V and 4 bases from J; bases unmatched to any gene: 5. The CDR3 sequence is 13 residues long. DNA of the CDR3: TGTGCCAGCAGCCCCGACAGGGCGTACGAGCAGTACTTC. Protein sequence: CASSPDRAYEQYF.

This clone was observed a few times. The chain recombines TRBV5-4 with TRBJ2-1, with 8 bases aligning to TRBD1. The CDR3 totals 15 residues. V lost 5 bases to trimming and J lost 7 bases; unmatched junction nucleotides: 11. Germline loops: CDR1 SGHNT, CDR2 YYREEE (reference sequence). The chain's CDR3 is CASRPGQGTFNEQFF. Here the CDR3 DNA reads TGTGCCAGCAGACCAGGACAGGGAACATTTAATGAGCAGTTCTTC.

The CDR3: CASSQDWTGPANYGYTF. The CDR3 DNA reads as TGCGCCAGCAGCCAAGATTGGACAGGCCCTGCGAACTATGGCTACACCTTC. V gene TRBV4-3 combines with J gene TRBJ1-2, with 7 bases identical to TRBD1. Germline V gene sequence: CDR1 LGHNA, CDR2 YSLEER. Germline trimming cut 0 bases from V and 2 bases from J; bases unmatched to any gene: 9. This CDR3 spans 17 amino acids.

This clone was seen a single time. The CDR3, as DNA: TGTGCCAGCAGTTTAATTGTAGGTGAGCTAACTAGCACAGATACGCAGTATTTT. It yields the protein CASSLIVGELTSTDTQYF. The chain is built from TRBV28 and TRBJ2-3, with no clear D. This CDR3 has 18 residues. CDR1 is MDHEN and CDR2 is SYDVKM in the germline V gene. The V end lost 2 bases, the J end lost 0 bases, and 18 bases lay between the germline ends.

This chain connects TRBV7-8 to TRBJ1-2; D gene ambiguous. Trimming pared 1 base from V and 2 bases from J, leaving 11 bases between. Germline CDR1 is SGHVS and CDR2 is FQNEAQ. The CDR3 has 15 amino acids. The CDR3 sequence is CASSLEEVSNYGYTF. Here the CDR3 DNA reads TGTGCCAGCAGCTTAGAAGAGGTTTCGAACTATGGCTACACCTTC.

The chain carries TRBV11-2 and TRBJ1-1; a possible D gene is TRBD1 (6 bases). CDR3 length: 19 residues. Germline values: CDR1 SGHAT, CDR2 FQNNGV. V was clipped by 3 bases and J by 3 bases, with 26 bases between them. CDR3: CASSFLSTGRGGLDTEAFF. In DNA, the CDR3 is TGTGCCAGCAGCTTTTTGTCTACAGGGAGGGGGGGCCTGGACACTGAAGCTTTCTTT.

The V gene is TRBV7-9, the J gene TRBJ2-3; D uncertain. From germline, CDR1 is SEHNR and CDR2 FQNEAQ (reference sequence). Trimming stripped 1 base from V and 1 base from J, with 9 bases between. The CDR3 covers 15 residues. The CDR3 protein is CASSLVEQRTDTQYF. The CDR3 nucleotides are TGTGCCAGCAGCTTAGTTGAGCAGCGCACAGATACGCAGTATTTT.

The sample holds one count of this clone. This sequence joins TRBV7-8 and TRBJ2-6; either TRBD1 or TRBD2 may fit D (5 bases each). Germline values: CDR1 SGHVS, CDR2 FQNEAQ. The CDR3 is 13 residues long. The CDR3 DNA reads as TGTGGCGCGAGAGGGGCTGGGGCCAACGTCCTGACTTTC. Protein sequence: CGARGAGANVLTF. The whole variable domain, filled in from reference TRBV7-8 and TRBJ2-6, reads GAGVSQSPRYKVAKRGQDVALRCDPISGHVSLFWYQQALGQGPEFLTYFQNEAQLDKSGLPSDRFFAERPEGSVSTLKIQRTQQEDSAVYLCGARGAGANVLTFGAGSRLTVL.

The genes are TRBV7-9 and TRBJ2-7; D perhaps matches TRBD2 (5 bases). V was shortened by 2 bases and J by 1 base, with 6 bases between the two germline ends. The CDR3 has 13 amino acids. Germline V lookup: CDR1 SEHNR, CDR2 FQNEAQ (reference sequence). CDR3 amino acids: CASSLPGSYEQYF. The DNA of the CDR3 is TGTGCCAGCAGCTTACCGGGGTCCTACGAGCAGTACTTC.

The chain employs TRBV5-8 and TRBJ2-1, with TRBD1 as a possible D gene (6 bases). The germline gives CDR1 SGHTS, CDR2 YDEGEE. CDR3 length equals 14 residues. The germline V and J ends were trimmed by 0 bases and 10 bases, with 14 bases remaining between them. CDR3 DNA sequence: TGTGCCAGCAGCTTGGGCCCAGGGGCCCGCGAGCAGTTCTTC. It is translated as CASSLGPGAREQFF. The whole variable domain, filled in from reference TRBV5-8 and TRBJ2-1, reads EAGVTQSPTHLIKTRGQQATLRCSPISGHTSVYWYQQALGLGLQFLLWYDEGEERNRGNFPPRFSGRQFPNYSSELNVNALELEDSALYLCASSLGPGAREQFFGPGTRLTVL.

The chain carries TRBV4-2 and TRBJ2-1; 7 bases are a match to TRBD2. With V trimmed by 1 base and J by 4 bases, 4 bases remained unmatched. The germline V gene encodes CDR1 LGHNA and CDR2 YNFKEQ. This CDR3 is 15 amino acids long. CDR3 DNA: TGTGCCAGCAGCCAAGTAGCTAGCGGATACAATGAGCAGTTCTTC. The encoded protein is CASSQVASGYNEQFF.